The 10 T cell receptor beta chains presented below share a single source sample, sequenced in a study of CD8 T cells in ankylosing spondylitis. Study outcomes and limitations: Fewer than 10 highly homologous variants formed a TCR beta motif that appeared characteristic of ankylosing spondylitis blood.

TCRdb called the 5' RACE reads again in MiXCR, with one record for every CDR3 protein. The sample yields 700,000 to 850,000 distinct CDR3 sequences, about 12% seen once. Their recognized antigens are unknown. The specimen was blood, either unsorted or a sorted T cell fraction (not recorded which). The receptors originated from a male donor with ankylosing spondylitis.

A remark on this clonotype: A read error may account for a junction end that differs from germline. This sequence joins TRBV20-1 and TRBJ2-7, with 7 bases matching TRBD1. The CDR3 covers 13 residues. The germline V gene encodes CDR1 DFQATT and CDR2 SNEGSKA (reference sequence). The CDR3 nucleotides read TGCAGTGCTGGAGATCTACAGGGGACCGAGCAGTACTTC. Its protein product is CSAGDLQGTEQYF.

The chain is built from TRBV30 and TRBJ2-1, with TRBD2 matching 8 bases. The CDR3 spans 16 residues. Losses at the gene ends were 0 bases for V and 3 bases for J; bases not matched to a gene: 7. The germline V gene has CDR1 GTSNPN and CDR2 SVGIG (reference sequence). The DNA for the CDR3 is TGTGCCTGGAGTGTACGGGGACTAGTTGACTACAATGAGCAGTTCTTC. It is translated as CAWSVRGLVDYNEQFF.

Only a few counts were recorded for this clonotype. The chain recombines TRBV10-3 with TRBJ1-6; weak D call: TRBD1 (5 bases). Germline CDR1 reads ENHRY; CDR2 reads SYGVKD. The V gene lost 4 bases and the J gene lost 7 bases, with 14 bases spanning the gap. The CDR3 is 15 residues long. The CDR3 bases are TGTGCCATCAGTGGCCAACAGGTCTCGAATTCACCCCTCCACTTT. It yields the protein CAISGQQVSNSPLHF.

The CDR3 loop reads CSVNSGANVLTF. CDR3 coding DNA: TGCAGCGTTAACTCTGGGGCCAACGTCCTGACTTTC. The chain uses TRBV29-1 and TRBJ2-6; D uncertain. The V gene lost 5 bases and the J gene lost 0 bases, with 2 bases spanning the gap. Germline V gene sequence: CDR1 SQVTM, CDR2 ANQGSEA. The CDR3 consists of 12 residues.

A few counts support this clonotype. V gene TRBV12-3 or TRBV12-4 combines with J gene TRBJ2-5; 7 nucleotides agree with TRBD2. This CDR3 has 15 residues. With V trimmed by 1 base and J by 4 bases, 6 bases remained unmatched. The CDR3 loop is CASSLVSREGETQYF. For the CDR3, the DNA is TGTGCCAGCAGTTTAGTCAGCAGGGAGGGAGAGACCCAGTACTTC.

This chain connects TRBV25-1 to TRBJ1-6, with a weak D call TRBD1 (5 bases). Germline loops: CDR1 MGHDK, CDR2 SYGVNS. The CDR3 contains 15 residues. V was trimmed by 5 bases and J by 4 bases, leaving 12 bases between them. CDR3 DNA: TGTGCCAGCAGTAGACGCAGGGCTTATAATTCACCCCTCCACTTT. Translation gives CASSRRRAYNSPLHF. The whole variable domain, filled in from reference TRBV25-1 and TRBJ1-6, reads EADIYQTPRYLVIGTGKKITLECSQTMGHDKMYWYQQDPGMELHLIHYSYGVNSTEKGDLSSESTVSRIRTEHFPLTLESARPSHTSQYLCASSRRRAYNSPLHFGNGTRLTVT.

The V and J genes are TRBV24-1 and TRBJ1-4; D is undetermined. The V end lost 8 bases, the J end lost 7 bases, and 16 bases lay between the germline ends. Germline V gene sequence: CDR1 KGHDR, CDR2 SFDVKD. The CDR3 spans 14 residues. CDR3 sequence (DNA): TGTGCCACCAACGCCTCCGTTCCGACTGAAAAACTGTTTTTT. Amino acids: CATNASVPTEKLFF.

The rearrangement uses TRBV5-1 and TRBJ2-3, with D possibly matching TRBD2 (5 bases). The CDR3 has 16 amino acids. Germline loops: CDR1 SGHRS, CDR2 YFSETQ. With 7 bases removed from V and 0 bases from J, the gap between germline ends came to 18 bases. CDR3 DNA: TGCGCCAGCGCGCCTGGGCTAGCTGCTAGCACAGATACGCAGTATTTT. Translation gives CASAPGLAASTDTQYF.

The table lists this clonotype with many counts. The CDR3 loop is CASSRQGGTQYF. CDR3 DNA sequence: TGTGCCAGCAGCCGACAGGGAGGGACCCAGTACTTC. The chain recombines TRBV7-2 with TRBJ2-5; D possibly corresponds to TRBD1 (7 bases). The CDR3 is 12 residues long. CDR1 and CDR2 from the germline V gene are SGHTA and FQGNSA. Trimming cost V 5 bases and J 7 bases, with 11 bases left between them.

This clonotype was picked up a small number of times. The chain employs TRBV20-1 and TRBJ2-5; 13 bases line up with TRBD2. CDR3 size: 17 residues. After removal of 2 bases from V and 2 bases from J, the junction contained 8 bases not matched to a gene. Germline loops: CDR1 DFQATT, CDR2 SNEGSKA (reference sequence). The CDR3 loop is CSARTQRGLAGQETQYF. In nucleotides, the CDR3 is TGCAGTGCTAGAACTCAGCGGGGACTAGCGGGACAAGAGACCCAGTACTTC.